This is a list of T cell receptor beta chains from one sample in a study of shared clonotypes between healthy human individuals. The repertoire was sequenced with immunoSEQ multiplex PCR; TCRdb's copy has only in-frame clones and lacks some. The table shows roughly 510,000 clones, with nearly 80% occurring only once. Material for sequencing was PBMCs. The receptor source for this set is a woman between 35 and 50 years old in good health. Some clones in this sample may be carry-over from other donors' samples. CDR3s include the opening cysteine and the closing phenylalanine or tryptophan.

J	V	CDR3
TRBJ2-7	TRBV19	CASRLIAGGQYEQYF
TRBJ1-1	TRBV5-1	CASSPLLQGEAFF
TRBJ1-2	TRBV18	CASSPGQGKGYTF
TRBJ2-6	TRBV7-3	CASSKYSASGANVLTF
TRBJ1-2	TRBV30	CAWSEGRGWEVDYGYTF
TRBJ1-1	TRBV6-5	CASSYGGMNTEAFF
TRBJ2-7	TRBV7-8	CASSPIPGASYEQYF
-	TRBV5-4	CASSLSGYEQYF
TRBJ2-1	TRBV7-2	CASKVPSYNEQFF
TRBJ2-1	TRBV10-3	CAISESREGEQFF
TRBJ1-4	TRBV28	CASREGQGYWGEKLFF
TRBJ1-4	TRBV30	CAWSRTAANEKLFF
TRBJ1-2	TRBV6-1	CASSPGQWMGGYTF
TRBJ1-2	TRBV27	CASRTGGDYGYTF
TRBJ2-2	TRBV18	CASFSASGYTGELFF
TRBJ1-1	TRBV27	CASTTSKQGANTEAFF
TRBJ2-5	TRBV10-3	CAISGDQETQYF
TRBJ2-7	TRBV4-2	CASSQVTGDEQYF
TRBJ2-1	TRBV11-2	CASNSGGGEQFF
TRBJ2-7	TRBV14	CASSQQTAYEQYF
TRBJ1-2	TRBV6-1	CASSEALGAVYGYTF
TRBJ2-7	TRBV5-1	CASSLTSSNYEQYF
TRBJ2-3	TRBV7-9	CASSPGLGDTQYF
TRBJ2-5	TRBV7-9	CASSHGYQETQYF
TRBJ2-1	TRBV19	CASGQRLAVSYNEQFF
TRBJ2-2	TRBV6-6	CASSYTVNTGELFF
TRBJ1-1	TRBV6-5	CASSLRQGASEAFF
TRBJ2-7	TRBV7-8	CASSLGVGEQYF
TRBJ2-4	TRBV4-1	CASSQDNTLAKNIQYF
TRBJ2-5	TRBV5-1	CASSFPPQEETQYF
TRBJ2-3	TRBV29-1	CSVVGNTDTQYF
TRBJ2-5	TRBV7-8	CASSVRAGGLVRETQYF
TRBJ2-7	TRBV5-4	CASTFVTGSVSYEQYF
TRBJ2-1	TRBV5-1	CASSLNSGGPSNEQFF
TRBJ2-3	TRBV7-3	CASSLTRQHTDTQYF
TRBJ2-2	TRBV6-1	CASSLAGETGELFF
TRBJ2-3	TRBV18	CASSRGEITDTQYF
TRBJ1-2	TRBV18	CASSPTGLSSTNYGYTF
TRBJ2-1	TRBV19	CASTGTAVYNEQFF
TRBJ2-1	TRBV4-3	CASRSDRGGSYNEQFF
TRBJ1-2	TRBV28	CASSWAQFDRSTF
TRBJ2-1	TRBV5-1	CASSLAGTSYNEQFF